This TCR beta chain was profiled in a study of T-cell reconstitution after alpha-beta-depleted transplantation in children (TCRdb year 2016). As for the study more broadly: T-cell immune reconstitution after TCRalphabeta/CD19-depleted allogeneic hematopoietic cell transplantation in children was quantitatively tracked in the study by means of TCR repertoire profiling.

Results the study describes overall, beyond this receptor: The frequencies of hyperexpanded clones fell over the following months, and after one year, T-cell counts and TCRbeta diversity were mostly attributed to newly produced T cells. The apparently early recovery of alphabetaT-cell counts about two months after transplant reportedly depended on only several hundred rapidly expanded clones that came from non-depleted graft cells. In some patients, the high TCRbeta diversity seen at day 60 was put down to recipient T cells and intrathymic progenitors that had survived conditioning.

The library was built by means of PCR. The data were produced on an Illumina HiSeq 2500. Molecular barcoding was employed in the preparation of TCR libraries, with unique molecular identifiers being used to normalize TCRbeta repertoire quantification. The public reads were run again by TCRdb, first through fastp at Q25 and then through MiXCR, and only productive beta chains were kept. All rows with the same CDR3 protein become a single entry with the most common DNA and genes. This sample comprises 55,000 to 90,000 distinct CDR3 sequences, approximately 4.4% of them detected only once. The top ten hold approximately 17% of the sample. Ten or more counts support this clonotype. It has no known antigen specificity. Base qualities are missing; no much larger clone stands one base away. V is pruned by 4 bases and J by 5 bases, leaving 9 bases of the junction without a gene match. The CDR3 covers 15 residues, taking in both the cysteine and the phenylalanine. Only CDR3 DNA is held: 45 bases, read in frame from base 1. Via the germline V gene (reference sequence), CDR1 is DFQATT and CDR2 SNEGSKA.

The intended sense of this specimen's treatment or condition label: allogeneic hematopoietic cell transplantation with graft depleted of TCRalphabeta T cells and CD19 B cells. The children who served as transplant recipients had been given grafts of TCRalphabeta/CD19-depleted allogeneic hematopoietic cells. The chain employs TRBV20-1 and TRBJ1-5; 9 middle bases align to TRBD1. This receptor was identified in a boy under three years old who had a stem cell transplant for acute myeloid leukemia, so the T cells may come from the graft donor. The starting material was PBMCs, mostly from graft donor cells, obtained 180 days after TCRalphabeta/CD19-depleted stem cell transplant. The DNA reads as follows: TGCAGTGCTATGGCGACAGGGGGGAGGCATCAGCCCCAGCATTTT. Translated, it gives CSAMATGGRHQPQHF.